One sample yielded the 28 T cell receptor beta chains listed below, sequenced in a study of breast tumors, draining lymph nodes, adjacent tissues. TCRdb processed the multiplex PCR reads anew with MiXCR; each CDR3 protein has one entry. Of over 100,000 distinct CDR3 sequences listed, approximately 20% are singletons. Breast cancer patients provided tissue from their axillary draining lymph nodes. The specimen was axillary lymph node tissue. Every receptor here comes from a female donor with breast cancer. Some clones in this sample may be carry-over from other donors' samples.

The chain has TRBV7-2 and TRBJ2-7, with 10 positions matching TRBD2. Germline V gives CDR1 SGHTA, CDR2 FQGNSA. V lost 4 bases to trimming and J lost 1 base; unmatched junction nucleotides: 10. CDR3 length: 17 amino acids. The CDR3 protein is CASSSRGRGLASYEQYF. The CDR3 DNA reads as TGTGCCAGCAGCTCCCGAGGGAGGGGACTAGCGTCCTACGAGCAGTACTTC.

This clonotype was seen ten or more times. CDR3 sequence: CATSRGGQGEGEQYF. The CDR3 nucleotides read TGTGCCACCAGCAGAGGGGGACAGGGGGAAGGGGAGCAGTACTTC. The chain employs TRBV15 and TRBJ2-7; 11 bases line up with TRBD1. After removal of 1 base from V and 7 bases from J, the junction contained 6 bases not matched to a gene. Germline loops: CDR1 LNHNV, CDR2 YYDKDF (reference sequence). CDR3 length: 15 residues.

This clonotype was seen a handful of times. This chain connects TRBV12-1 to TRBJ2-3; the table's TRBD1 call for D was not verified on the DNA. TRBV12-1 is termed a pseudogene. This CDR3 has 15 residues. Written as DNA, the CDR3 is TGTGCCAGCAGCTTTGTTGAAGGGGGCACAGATACGCAGTATTTT. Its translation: CASSFVEGGTDTQYF.

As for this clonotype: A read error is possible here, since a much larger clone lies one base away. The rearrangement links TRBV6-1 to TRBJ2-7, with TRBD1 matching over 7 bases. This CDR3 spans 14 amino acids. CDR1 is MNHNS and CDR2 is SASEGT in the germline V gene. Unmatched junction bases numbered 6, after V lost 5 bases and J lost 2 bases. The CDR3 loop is CASSLTGRPYEQYF. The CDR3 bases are TGTGCCAGCAGTTTGACAGGGCGCCCCTACGAGCAGTACTTC.

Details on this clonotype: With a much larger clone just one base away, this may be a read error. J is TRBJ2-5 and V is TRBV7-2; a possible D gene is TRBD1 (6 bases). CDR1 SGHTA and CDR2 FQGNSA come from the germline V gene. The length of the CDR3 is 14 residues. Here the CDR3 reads CASGFTGTKETQYF. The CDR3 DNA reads TGTGCCAGCGGCTTTACAGGGACAAAAGAGACCCAGTACTTC.

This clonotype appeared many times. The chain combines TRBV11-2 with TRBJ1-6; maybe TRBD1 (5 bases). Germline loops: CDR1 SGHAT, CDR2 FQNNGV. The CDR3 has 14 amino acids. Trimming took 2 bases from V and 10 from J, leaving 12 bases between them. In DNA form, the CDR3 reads TGTGCCAGCAGCTTAAACCCCGAGGGGTCACCCCTCCACTTT. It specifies CASSLNPEGSPLHF.

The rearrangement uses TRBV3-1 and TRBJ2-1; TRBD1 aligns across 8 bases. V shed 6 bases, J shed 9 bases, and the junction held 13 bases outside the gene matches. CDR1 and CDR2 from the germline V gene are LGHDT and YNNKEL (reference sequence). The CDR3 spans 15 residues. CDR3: CASSLRTGTRSEQFF. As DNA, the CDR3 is TGTGCCAGCAGTCTAAGGACAGGGACTCGGAGTGAGCAGTTCTTC.

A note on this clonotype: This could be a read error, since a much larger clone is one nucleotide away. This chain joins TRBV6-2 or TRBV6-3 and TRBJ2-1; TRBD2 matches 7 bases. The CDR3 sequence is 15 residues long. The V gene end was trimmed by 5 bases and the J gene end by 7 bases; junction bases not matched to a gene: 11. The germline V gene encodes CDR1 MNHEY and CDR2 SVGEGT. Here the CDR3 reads CASSHGGSSWNEQFF. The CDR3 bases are TGTGCCAGCAGTCATGGCGGGAGTTCATGGAATGAGCAGTTCTTC.

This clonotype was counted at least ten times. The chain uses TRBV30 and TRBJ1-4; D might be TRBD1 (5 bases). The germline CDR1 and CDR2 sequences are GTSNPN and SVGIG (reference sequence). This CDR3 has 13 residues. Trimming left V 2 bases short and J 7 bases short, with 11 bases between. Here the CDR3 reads CAWSQGATEKLFF. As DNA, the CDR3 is TGTGCCTGGAGTCAAGGGGCCACTGAAAAACTGTTTTTT.

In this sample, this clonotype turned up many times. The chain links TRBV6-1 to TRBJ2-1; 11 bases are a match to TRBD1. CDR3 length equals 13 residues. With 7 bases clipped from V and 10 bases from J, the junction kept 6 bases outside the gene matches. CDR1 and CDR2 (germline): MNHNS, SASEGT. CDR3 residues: CASTRTGGWEQFF. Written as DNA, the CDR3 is TGTGCCAGCACCCGGACAGGGGGCTGGGAGCAGTTCTTC.

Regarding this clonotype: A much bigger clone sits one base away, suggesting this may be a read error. Here the CDR3 DNA reads TGTGCCAGCAGTTTTGAGTGGATAGCCCAAGAGACCCAGTACTTC. Translated: CASSFEWIAQETQYF. The chain combines TRBV6-2 or TRBV6-3 with TRBJ2-5; D uncertain. The V gene lost 4 bases and the J gene lost 1 base, with 13 bases spanning the gap. The length of the CDR3 is 15 residues. CDR1 is MNHEY, CDR2 SVGEGT, per germline.

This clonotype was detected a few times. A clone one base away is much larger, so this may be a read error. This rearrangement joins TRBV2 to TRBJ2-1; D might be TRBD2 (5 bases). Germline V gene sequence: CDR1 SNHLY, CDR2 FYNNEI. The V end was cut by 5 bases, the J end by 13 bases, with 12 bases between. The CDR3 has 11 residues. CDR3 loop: CASSLGRNQFF. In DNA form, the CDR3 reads TGTGCCAGCAGTCTGGGGAGAAATCAGTTCTTC.

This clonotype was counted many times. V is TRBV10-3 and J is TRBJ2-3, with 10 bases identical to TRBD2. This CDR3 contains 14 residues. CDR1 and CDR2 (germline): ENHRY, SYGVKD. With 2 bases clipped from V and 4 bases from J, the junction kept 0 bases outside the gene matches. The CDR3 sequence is CAISEGTSADTQYF. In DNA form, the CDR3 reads TGTGCCATCAGTGAGGGGACTAGCGCAGATACGCAGTATTTT.

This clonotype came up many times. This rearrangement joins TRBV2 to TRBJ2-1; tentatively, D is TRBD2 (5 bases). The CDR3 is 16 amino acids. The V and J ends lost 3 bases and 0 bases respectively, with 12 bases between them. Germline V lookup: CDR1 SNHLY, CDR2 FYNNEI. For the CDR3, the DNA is TGTGCCAGCAGTGACAGTAGCGTCCACTCCTACAATGAGCAGTTCTTC. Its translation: CASSDSSVHSYNEQFF.

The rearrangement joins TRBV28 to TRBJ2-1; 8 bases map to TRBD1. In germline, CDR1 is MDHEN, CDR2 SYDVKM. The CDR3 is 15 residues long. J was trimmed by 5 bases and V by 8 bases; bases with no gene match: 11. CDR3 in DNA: TGTGCCAGCCCCCTCGCTGACAGGGGTAACAATGAGCAGTTCTTC. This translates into CASPLADRGNNEQFF.

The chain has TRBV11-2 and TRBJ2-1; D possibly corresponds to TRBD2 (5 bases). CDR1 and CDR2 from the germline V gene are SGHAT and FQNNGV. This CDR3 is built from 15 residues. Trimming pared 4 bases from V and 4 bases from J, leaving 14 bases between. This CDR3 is CASSSSGVAYNEQFF. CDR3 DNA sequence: TGTGCCAGCAGCTCATCCGGGGTCGCTTACAATGAGCAGTTCTTC.

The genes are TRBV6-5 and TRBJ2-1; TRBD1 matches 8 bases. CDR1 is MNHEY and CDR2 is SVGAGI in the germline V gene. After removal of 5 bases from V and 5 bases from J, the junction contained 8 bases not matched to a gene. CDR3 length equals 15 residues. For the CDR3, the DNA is TGTGCCAGCAGTGTCGACAGGGGTCAGGACAATGAGCAGTTCTTC. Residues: CASSVDRGQDNEQFF.

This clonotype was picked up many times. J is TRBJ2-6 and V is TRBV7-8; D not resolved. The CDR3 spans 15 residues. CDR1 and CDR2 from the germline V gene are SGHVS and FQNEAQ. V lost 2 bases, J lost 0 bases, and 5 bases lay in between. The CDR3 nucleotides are TGTGCCAGCAGCTTACTGGACTCTGGGGCCAACGTCCTGACTTTC. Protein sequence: CASSLLDSGANVLTF.

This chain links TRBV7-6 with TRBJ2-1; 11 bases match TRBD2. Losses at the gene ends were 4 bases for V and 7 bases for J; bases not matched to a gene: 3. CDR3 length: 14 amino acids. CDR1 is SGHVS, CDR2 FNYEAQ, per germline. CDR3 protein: CASSSWTSGNEQFF. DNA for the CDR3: TGTGCCAGCAGCTCGTGGACTAGCGGGAATGAGCAGTTCTTC.

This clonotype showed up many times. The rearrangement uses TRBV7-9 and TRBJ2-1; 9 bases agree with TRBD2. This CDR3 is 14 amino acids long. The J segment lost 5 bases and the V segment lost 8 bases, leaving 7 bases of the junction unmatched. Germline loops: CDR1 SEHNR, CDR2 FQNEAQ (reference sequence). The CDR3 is CASQGLAGDNEQFF. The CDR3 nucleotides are TGTGCCAGCCAGGGACTAGCAGGAGACAATGAGCAGTTCTTC.

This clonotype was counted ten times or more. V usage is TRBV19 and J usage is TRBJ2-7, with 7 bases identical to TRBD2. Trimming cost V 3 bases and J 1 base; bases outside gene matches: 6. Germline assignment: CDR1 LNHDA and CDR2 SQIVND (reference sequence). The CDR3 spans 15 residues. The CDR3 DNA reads TGTGCCAGTAGTATTACCCTAGCGGATTCCTACGAGCAGTACTTC. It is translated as CASSITLADSYEQYF.

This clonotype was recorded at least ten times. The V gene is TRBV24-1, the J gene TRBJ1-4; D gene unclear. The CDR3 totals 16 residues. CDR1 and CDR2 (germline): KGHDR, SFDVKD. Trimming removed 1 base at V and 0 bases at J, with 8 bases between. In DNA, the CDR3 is TGTGCCACCAGTGATTTTCCCGGAGCAACTAATGAAAAACTGTTTTTT. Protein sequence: CATSDFPGATNEKLFF.

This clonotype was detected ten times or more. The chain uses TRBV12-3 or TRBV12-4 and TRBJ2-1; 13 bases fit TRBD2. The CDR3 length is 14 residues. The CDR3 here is CSSRTSGSRHEQFF. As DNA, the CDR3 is TGTTCAAGCCGGACTAGCGGGAGTAGGCATGAGCAGTTCTTC.

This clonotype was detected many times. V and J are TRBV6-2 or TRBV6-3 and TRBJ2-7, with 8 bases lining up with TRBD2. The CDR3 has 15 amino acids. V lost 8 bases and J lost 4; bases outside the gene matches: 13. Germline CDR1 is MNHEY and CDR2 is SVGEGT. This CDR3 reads CASLGLAISNYEQYF. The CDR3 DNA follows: TGTGCCAGCTTAGGACTAGCCATTTCAAATTACGAGCAGTACTTC.

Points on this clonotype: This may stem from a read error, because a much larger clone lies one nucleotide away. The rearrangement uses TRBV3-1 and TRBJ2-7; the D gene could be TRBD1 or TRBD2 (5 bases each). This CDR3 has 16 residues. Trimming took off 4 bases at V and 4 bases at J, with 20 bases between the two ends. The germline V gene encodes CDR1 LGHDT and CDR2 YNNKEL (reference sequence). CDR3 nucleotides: TGTGCCAGCAGCCGGGAGACAGCGGAAGTGGGGTACGAGCAGTACTTC. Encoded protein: CASSRETAEVGYEQYF.

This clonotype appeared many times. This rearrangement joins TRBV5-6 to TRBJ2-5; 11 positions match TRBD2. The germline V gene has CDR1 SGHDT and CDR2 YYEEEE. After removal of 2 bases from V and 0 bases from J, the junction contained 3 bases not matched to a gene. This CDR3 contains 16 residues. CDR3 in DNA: TGTGCCAGCAGCTTCCGGACTAGCGGGTACCAAGAGACCCAGTACTTC. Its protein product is CASSFRTSGYQETQYF.

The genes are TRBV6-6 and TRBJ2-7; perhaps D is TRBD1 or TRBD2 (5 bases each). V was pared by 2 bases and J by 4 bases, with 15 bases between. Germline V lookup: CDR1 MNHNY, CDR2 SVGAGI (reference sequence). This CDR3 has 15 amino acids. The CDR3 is CASSYGGVSGYEQYF. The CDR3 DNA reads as TGTGCCAGCAGTTACGGGGGAGTTAGTGGGTACGAGCAGTACTTC.

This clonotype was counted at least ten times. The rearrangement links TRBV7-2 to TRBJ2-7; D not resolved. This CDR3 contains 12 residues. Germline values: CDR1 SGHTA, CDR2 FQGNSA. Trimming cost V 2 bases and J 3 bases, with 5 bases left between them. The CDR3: CASSLYIYEQYF. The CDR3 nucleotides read TGTGCCAGCAGCTTATACATCTACGAGCAGTACTTC.